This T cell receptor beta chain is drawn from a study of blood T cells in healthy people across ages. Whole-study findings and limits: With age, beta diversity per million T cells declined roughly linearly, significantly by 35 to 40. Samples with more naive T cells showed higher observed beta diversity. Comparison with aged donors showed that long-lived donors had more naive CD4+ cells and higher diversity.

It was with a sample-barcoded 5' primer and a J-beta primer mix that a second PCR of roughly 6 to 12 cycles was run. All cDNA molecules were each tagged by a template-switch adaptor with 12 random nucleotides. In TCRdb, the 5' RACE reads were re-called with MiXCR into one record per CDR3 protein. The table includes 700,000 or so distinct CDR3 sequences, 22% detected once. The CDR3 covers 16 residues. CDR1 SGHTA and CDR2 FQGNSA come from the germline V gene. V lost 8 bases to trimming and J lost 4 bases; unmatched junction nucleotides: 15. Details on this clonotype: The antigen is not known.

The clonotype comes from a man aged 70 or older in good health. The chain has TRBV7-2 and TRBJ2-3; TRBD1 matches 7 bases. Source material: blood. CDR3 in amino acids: CASCSAPTGSADTQYF. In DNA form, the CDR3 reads TGTGCCAGCTGCTCCGCCCCGACAGGGTCAGCAGATACGCAGTATTTT.